This T cell receptor beta chain was profiled in a study of post-analysis software for immune sequencing data. At the level of the study: There were relapsing-remitting, secondary progressive and progressive-relapsing multiple sclerosis among the disease courses included.

With 4 bases removed from V and 5 bases from J, the gap between germline ends came to 8 bases. The length of the CDR3 is 12 residues. cDNA libraries of TCR beta carried unique molecular identifiers. TCRdb re-called the PCR reads with MiXCR, one entry per CDR3 protein. The repertoire holds under 200,000 distinct CDR3 sequences, with about 37% as singletons. General study results and limits: Four to six TRBV segments were more frequent in patients than controls; TRBV5-6, TRBV5-1 and TRBV20-1 belonged to this group.

This clonotype was seen many times. What it binds is not known. The rearrangement joins TRBV12-3 or TRBV12-4 to TRBJ2-5; D remains ambiguous. The TCR originated in a girl aged 10-17 years with multiple sclerosis. Sequenced here: blood, sampled after autologous hematopoietic stem cell transplantation. CDR3 coding DNA: TGTGCCAGCAGTTCTCCCCTGGAGACCCAGTACTTC. It is translated as CASSSPLETQYF.